This entry describes one TCR beta chain. Per the germline V gene, CDR1 is LNHDA and CDR2 is SQIVND (reference sequence). With 7 bases clipped from V and 5 bases from J, the junction kept 7 bases outside the gene matches. This CDR3 contains 14 residues. These data originate in a study of cytomegalovirus exposure and HLA in healthy donors. Method: immunoSEQ multiplex PCR; TCRdb's copy keeps in-frame clones and lacks some. The sample lists roughly 130,000 clones, more than 70% occurring once. The chain is built from TRBV19 and TRBJ1-4, with 7 positions matching TRBD1. The sequence came from a man aged 25-40 years in good health and CMV-seronegative. The sequenced sample was PBMCs. The CDR3, as DNA: TGTGCCAGTACAAGACAGGGCAACAATGAAAAACTGTTTTTT. Protein product: CASTRQGNNEKLFF.